The sequence of this TCR beta chain was determined in a study of identical twins. TCRdb re-called the 5' RACE reads with MiXCR, one entry per CDR3 protein. Altogether about 240,000 distinct CDR3 sequences are present, approximately 6.8% being singletons, with the ten largest covering around 5%. CDR3 length: 14 residues. Germline values: CDR1 SGHKS, CDR2 YYEKEE (reference sequence). The germline V and J ends were trimmed by 2 bases and 6 bases, with 13 bases remaining between them. Everyone who gave samples was a healthy Caucasian. This clonotype occurred a few times. These data are also associated with another study on yellow fever vaccine responses in identical twins.

This clonotype was obtained from a woman aged 18-29 years in good health. Sequences were obtained from CD8+ T cells sorted from blood. The rearrangement links TRBV5-5 to TRBJ2-3, with D perhaps being TRBD1 or TRBD2 (5 bases each). CDR3 region: CASSFRTTGDTQYF. The CDR3 DNA reads as TGTGCCAGCAGCTTCCGGACAACGGGGGATACGCAGTATTTT. The whole variable domain, filled in from reference TRBV5-5 and TRBJ2-3, reads DAGVTQSPTHLIKTRGQQVTLRCSPISGHKSVSWYQQVLGQGPQFIFQYYEKEERGRGNFPDRFSARQFPNYSSELNVNALLLGDSALYLCASSFRTTGDTQYFGPGTRLTVL.